The 15 T cell receptor beta chains given below trace back to one sample, sequenced in a study of blood T cells in healthy people across ages. A second PCR, run for roughly 7 to 12 cycles, used a sample-barcoded 5' primer plus a J-beta primer mix. TCRdb re-analysed the 5' RACE reads in MiXCR, keeping a single row per CDR3 protein. The sample carries about 1.6 million distinct CDR3 sequences, 30% to 40% recorded once. The specimen was blood. The receptors stem from a woman aged 30 to 39 in good health.

J is TRBJ1-1 and V is TRBV12-3 or TRBV12-4; perhaps TRBD1 as D (6 bases). Trimming took 6 bases from V and 1 from J, leaving 12 bases between them. The CDR3 has 14 amino acids. The CDR3 protein is CASRIRGKNTEAFF. The DNA for the CDR3 is TGTGCCAGCAGAATCAGGGGAAAGAACACTGAAGCTTTCTTT.

This clonotype was counted a few times. The V gene is TRBV27, the J gene TRBJ1-5; D not certain. The CDR3 has 16 amino acids. Between the trimmed V and J ends, which lost 5 bases and 1 base, there was a span of 15 bases. Germline CDR1 reads MNHEY; CDR2 reads SMNVEV (reference sequence). The CDR3 DNA sequence: TGTGCCAGCAGTCCCCTAGTTGGCAGGAGCAATCAGCCCCAGCATTTT. Translation gives CASSPLVGRSNQPQHF.

This clonotype was recorded a few times. The chain combines TRBV20-1 with TRBJ2-1; TRBD2 is a possible D gene (5 bases). V dropped 5 bases and J dropped 8 bases, with 13 bases sitting between them. The length of the CDR3 is 12 residues. The germline gives CDR1 DFQATT, CDR2 SNEGSKA (reference sequence). The CDR3 DNA reads as TGCAGTGCTCAAGCTAGCAACTATGAGCAGTTCTTC. Translation: CSAQASNYEQFF.

The V and J genes are TRBV7-9 and TRBJ2-1; 9 bases fit TRBD2. The CDR3 contains 16 residues. The trim removed 5 bases at V and 5 bases at J, leaving 10 bases unmatched. Per the germline V gene, CDR1 is SEHNR and CDR2 is FQNEAQ (reference sequence). This chain's CDR3 is CASSPSAGGPNNEQFF. DNA for the CDR3: TGTGCCAGCAGCCCCTCTGCGGGAGGGCCAAACAATGAGCAGTTCTTC.

The sample holds a few counts of this clonotype. J is TRBJ2-3 and V is TRBV15; D tentatively fits TRBD1 or TRBD2 (5 bases each). CDR1 and CDR2 (germline): LNHNV, YYDKDF (reference sequence). Trimming shortened V by 0 bases and J by 4 bases, and 14 bases separated the two germline ends. The length of the CDR3 is 16 residues. The CDR3 region is CATSRDHGEQADTQYF. In DNA, the CDR3 is TGTGCCACCAGCAGAGATCACGGGGAACAGGCAGATACGCAGTATTTT.

V and J are TRBV12-3 or TRBV12-4 and TRBJ1-1; no clear D gene. This CDR3 is built from 15 residues. Deletions cut 5 bases from V and 3 bases from J, with 16 bases between. The CDR3 region has the DNA TGTGCCAGCAGTCAACGACTCTTTATGGACACTGAAGCTTTCTTT. It codes for CASSQRLFMDTEAFF.

The chain has TRBV5-8 and TRBJ2-3, with a possible D match to TRBD1 (6 bases). The germline V gene encodes CDR1 SGHTS and CDR2 YDEGEE. This CDR3 has 15 residues. V shed 4 bases and J shed 0 bases, with 12 bases lying between them. The CDR3 nucleotides are TGTGCCAGCAGCGCGACAGGTTATAGCACAGATACGCAGTATTTT. Translating gives CASSATGYSTDTQYF.

The chain recombines TRBV10-3 with TRBJ2-1; no firm D call. Germline CDR1 is ENHRY and CDR2 is SYGVKD. This CDR3 is 13 amino acids long. V was pared by 3 bases and J by 3 bases, with 6 bases between. CDR3 protein: CAISEERYNEQFF. The CDR3 region has the DNA TGTGCCATCAGTGAAGAACGCTACAATGAGCAGTTCTTC.

J is TRBJ2-7 and V is TRBV5-5, with a tentative D call TRBD2 (5 bases). The CDR3 is 17 residues long. In germline, CDR1 is SGHKS, CDR2 YYEKEE (reference sequence). V lost 4 bases to trimming and J lost 8 bases, with 28 bases between them. The CDR3 DNA is TGTGCCAGCAGCCCGTTCGGATGGGCAGCGGCTTATGACAAGCAGTACTTC. Residues: CASSPFGWAAAYDKQYF.

V and J are TRBV10-3 and TRBJ2-2; D is unresolved. Trimming removed 0 bases at V and 0 bases at J, with 8 bases between. Germline V lookup: CDR1 ENHRY, CDR2 SYGVKD. This CDR3 is 16 amino acids long. CDR3 in DNA: TGTGCCATCAGTGAGTCAACGGCTCCGAACACCGGGGAGCTGTTTTTT. Its protein is CAISESTAPNTGELFF.

In its sample, this clonotype was seen many times. This chain joins TRBV4-1 and TRBJ1-1; no clear D gene. CDR1 is MGHRA and CDR2 is YSYEKL in the germline V gene. Trimming shortened V by 5 bases and J by 3 bases, and 7 bases separated the two germline ends. The CDR3 has 12 amino acids. DNA of the CDR3: TGCGCCAGCAGCGGCCGAGACACTGAAGCTTTCTTT. Its translation is CASSGRDTEAFF.

This clonotype was counted between two and nine times. V gene TRBV15 combines with J gene TRBJ2-5; weak D call: TRBD1 (5 bases). Between the trimmed V and J ends, which lost 4 bases and 0 bases, there was a span of 21 bases. CDR1 and CDR2 from the germline V gene are LNHNV and YYDKDF (reference sequence). The CDR3 runs 18 residues. CDR3 DNA: TGTGCCACCAGCATCAGGGCCTTCTCCAACATTTACCAAGAGACCCAGTACTTC. This sequence encodes CATSIRAFSNIYQETQYF.

On this clonotype itself: One end of the junction fails to match germline, which may point to a read error. The chain couples TRBV3-1 to TRBJ2-7; TRBD2 agrees at 12 bases. The CDR3 sequence is 15 residues long. The germline V gene encodes CDR1 LGHDT and CDR2 YNNKEL (reference sequence). The CDR3 spells CAGSYGLAGSYEQYF. The CDR3 nucleotides are TGTGCCGGCAGCTACGGACTAGCGGGATCCTACGAGCAGTACTTC.

Ten or more counts support this clonotype. The rearrangement uses TRBV20-1 and TRBJ2-5, with D possibly being TRBD2 (6 bases). The V end lost 0 bases, the J end lost 4 bases, and 9 bases lay between the germline ends. CDR1 is DFQATT and CDR2 is SNEGSKA in the germline V gene (reference sequence). The CDR3 sequence is 13 residues long. CDR3 in amino acids: CSARDLRGETQYF. CDR3 nucleotides: TGCAGTGCTAGAGATTTGCGGGGAGAGACCCAGTACTTC.

This chain connects TRBV7-2 to TRBJ2-3; no firm D call. In germline, CDR1 is SGHTA, CDR2 FQGNSA. Trimming cost V 2 bases and J 9 bases, with 9 bases left between them. This CDR3 is 12 amino acids long. The CDR3 loop reads CASSLTANTQYF. For the CDR3, the DNA is TGTGCCAGCAGCTTAACGGCAAACACGCAGTATTTT.